These 27 T cell receptor beta chains were sequenced from one sample in a study of shared clonotypes between healthy human individuals. Libraries were prepared by immunoSEQ multiplex PCR; TCRdb keeps only in-frame clonotypes and omits some of them. The table records over 2 million clones, 95% of them present only once. The sample consisted of naive CD4+ T cells sorted from blood. Subset given: CD45RA+ positively selected. These receptors were obtained from a man aged 18-30 years in good health.

The V call is TRBV27, the J call TRBJ1-6, with 9 bases fitting TRBD1. Germline V gene sequence: CDR1 MNHEY, CDR2 SMNVEV (reference sequence). The CDR3 is made up of 15 amino acids. Germline trimming cut 6 bases from V and 10 bases from J; bases unmatched to any gene: 10. CDR3 nucleotides: TGTGCCAGCAGCTCCTTAGGACAGGGGAGCTCACCCCTCCACTTT. Translating gives CASSSLGQGSSPLHF.

This clone was recorded once. The chain combines TRBV30 with TRBJ2-6; 10 bases map to TRBD1. Germline V CDR1 and CDR2: GTSNPN, SVGIG (reference sequence). This CDR3 has 15 amino acids. With V trimmed by 3 bases and J by 2 bases, 1 base remained unmatched. The CDR3 DNA is TGTGCCTGGAGAGGACAGGGGGCTGGGGCCAACGTCCTGACTTTC. Its translation: CAWRGQGAGANVLTF.

The chain employs TRBV6-1 and TRBJ2-1, with 8 bases identical to TRBD2. This CDR3 has 17 amino acids. The junction had 14 bases not matched to a gene; V was cut back by 2 bases and J by 8 bases. Germline assignment: CDR1 MNHNS and CDR2 SASEGT. DNA of the CDR3: TGTGCCAGCAGTGAACCCATTGCCGGGGGGGTACAAGATGAGCAGTTCTTC. This encodes CASSEPIAGGVQDEQFF.

The J gene is TRBJ1-2, the V gene TRBV11-2; D might be TRBD1 (5 bases). CDR1 is SGHAT and CDR2 is FQNNGV in the germline V gene. Trimming removed 0 bases from V and 4 bases from J, with 9 bases in between. The CDR3 is made up of 14 amino acids. The CDR3 spells CASSLEGLRYGYTF. CDR3 sequence (DNA): TGTGCCAGCAGCTTAGAGGGACTCCGCTATGGCTACACCTTC.

This chain links TRBV9 with TRBJ2-3; 14 nucleotides align to TRBD2. Trimming cost V 1 base and J 5 bases; bases outside gene matches: 6. The CDR3 sequence is 17 residues long. Per the germline V gene, CDR1 is SGDLS and CDR2 is YYNGEE. DNA for the CDR3: TGTGCCAGCAGCGTAAGACTAGCGGGAGGGCCAGGAGATACGCAGTATTTT. It specifies CASSVRLAGGPGDTQYF.

This chain joins TRBV10-2 and TRBJ1-5, with D possibly TRBD1 on 5 matching bases. CDR1 WSHSY and CDR2 SAAADI come from the germline V gene. This CDR3 comprises 14 residues. V lost 3 bases to trimming and J lost 7 bases, with 13 bases between them. CDR3 protein: CASSEMEEGQPQHF. CDR3 bases: TGCGCCAGCAGTGAAATGGAGGAGGGGCAGCCCCAGCATTTT.

The chain carries TRBV7-9 and TRBJ1-1; a possible D gene is TRBD1 (5 bases). The germline gives CDR1 SEHNR, CDR2 FQNEAQ (reference sequence). Trimming pared 4 bases from V and 0 bases from J, leaving 15 bases between. CDR3 length: 16 amino acids. The CDR3 spells CASSSLSPGMNTEAFF. In nucleotides, the CDR3 is TGTGCCAGCAGCTCTTTGTCCCCAGGGATGAACACTGAAGCTTTCTTT.

The chain uses TRBV2 and TRBJ1-3; no clear D. Germline V CDR1 and CDR2: SNHLY, FYNNEI. Trimming stripped 0 bases from V and 7 bases from J, with 10 bases between. The CDR3 consists of 14 residues. The CDR3, as DNA: TGTGCCAGCAGTGAAGCGCAAGGAGGCAACACCATATATTTT. As protein: CASSEAQGGNTIYF.

As for this clone: Additional DNA sequences in this sample encode the identical CDR3. The gene calls are TRBV6-5 and TRBJ2-7; TRBD2 matches at 16 bases. The J segment lost 2 bases and the V segment lost 6 bases, leaving 1 base of the junction unmatched. The CDR3 extends over 15 amino acids. Germline CDR1 MNHEY, CDR2 SVGAGI. The CDR3 DNA follows: TGTGCCAGCAGGGGACTAGCGGGAGGGGCCTACGAGCAGTACTTC. Translated, it gives CASRGLAGGAYEQYF.

The chain is built from TRBV10-3 and TRBJ1-4; no clear D gene. V lost 2 bases and J 7 bases, leaving 11 bases between the germline ends. The CDR3 is 14 residues long. Germline V gene lookup returns CDR1 ENHRY and CDR2 SYGVKD. DNA of the CDR3: TGTGCCATCAGTGAGAGTCGCTCGGGTGAAAAACTGTTTTTT. It is translated as CAISESRSGEKLFF.

Turning to this clone: The identical CDR3 is also encoded by other nucleotide sequences in the sample. This chain connects TRBV27 to TRBJ2-7; D is ambiguous. CDR1 is MNHEY and CDR2 is SMNVEV in the germline V gene (reference sequence). This CDR3 is 13 amino acids long. Trimming took off 2 bases at V and 2 bases at J, with 7 bases between the two ends. The CDR3 DNA sequence: TGTGCCAGCAGTTTAGGCGGTCCCTACGAGCAGTACTTC. This sequence encodes CASSLGGPYEQYF.

The chain has TRBV5-4 and TRBJ2-7; D possibly matches TRBD1 or TRBD2 (6 bases each). The V end was cut by 0 bases, the J end by 7 bases, with 17 bases between. From germline, CDR1 is SGHNT and CDR2 YYREEE (reference sequence). The CDR3 totals 15 residues. The CDR3 coding sequence is TGTGCCAGCAGCTTGGTATCGGGGGCGCCGGGTGAGCAGTACTTC. This gives the protein CASSLVSGAPGEQYF.

The rearrangement uses TRBV4-3 and TRBJ2-7, with D perhaps matching TRBD2 (6 bases). The CDR3 has 13 amino acids. Germline V lookup: CDR1 LGHNA, CDR2 YSLEER. The V end lost 0 bases, the J end lost 6 bases, and 9 bases lay between the germline ends. Here the CDR3 DNA reads TGCGCCAGCAGCCAAGAGGCGGGACTCGAGCAGTACTTC. Translating gives CASSQEAGLEQYF.

This clone came up once. The sample holds other DNA sequences that translate to the same CDR3. The chain recombines TRBV28 with TRBJ2-7; D ambiguous. The CDR3 sequence is 12 residues long. Germline V CDR1 and CDR2: MDHEN, SYDVKM. The germline V and J ends were trimmed by 1 base and 4 bases, with 5 bases remaining between them. The CDR3 loop is CASSLSTYEQYF. DNA of the CDR3: TGTGCCAGCAGTTTATCCACATACGAGCAGTACTTC.

The V gene is TRBV30, the J gene TRBJ2-2; maybe TRBD2 (6 bases). This CDR3 contains 13 residues. Trimming took off 4 bases at V and 3 bases at J, with 9 bases between the two ends. The germline V gene encodes CDR1 GTSNPN and CDR2 SVGIG (reference sequence). The CDR3 loop reads CAWTWGDTGELFF. The CDR3 DNA follows: TGTGCCTGGACGTGGGGGGACACCGGGGAGCTGTTTTTT.

On this clone: In the same sample, other DNA sequences code for this CDR3. The genes are TRBV18 and TRBJ1-1, with 8 positions matching TRBD1. In germline, CDR1 is KGHSH, CDR2 LQKENI. V shed 3 bases, J shed 5 bases, and the junction held 5 bases outside the gene matches. CDR3 size: 14 residues. DNA for the CDR3: TGTGCCAGCTCACCGTCTACAGGGGGAACTGAAGCTTTCTTT. Translated, it gives CASSPSTGGTEAFF. The full variable domain, completed using reference TRBV18 and TRBJ1-1, is NAGVMQNPRHLVRRRGQEARLRCSPMKGHSHVYWYRQLPEEGLKFMVYLQKENIIDESGMPKERFSAEFPKEGPSILRIQQVVRGDSAAYFCASSPSTGGTEAFFGQGTRLTVV.

This clone was seen only once. The rearrangement joins TRBV5-1 to TRBJ2-1, with 12 bases matching TRBD2. J lost 9 bases, V lost 5 bases, and 12 bases had no gene match. The CDR3 runs 16 residues. Germline CDR1 and CDR2: SGHRS and YFSETQ. The CDR3 loop is CASSEDPSGRVREQFF. DNA of the CDR3: TGCGCCAGCAGTGAGGATCCTAGCGGGAGGGTCCGTGAGCAGTTCTTC.

The chain uses TRBV7-3 and TRBJ1-2, with a tentative D call TRBD1 (6 bases). Trimming took off 1 base at V and 8 bases at J, with 11 bases between the two ends. CDR3 size: 13 residues. CDR1 SGHTA and CDR2 FQGTGA come from the germline V gene. The DNA for the CDR3 is TGTGCCAGCAGCTTAAACAGGGTGGAGGGCTACACCTTC. Amino acid sequence: CASSLNRVEGYTF.

V and J are TRBV18 and TRBJ2-7; D is tentatively TRBD1 or TRBD2 (6 bases each). CDR3 length: 14 residues. V was cut by 1 base and J by 5 bases, with 12 bases left in between. CDR1 KGHSH and CDR2 LQKENI come from the germline V gene. The CDR3 region has the DNA TGTGCCAGCTCACCACTAGTCGGGGGCAACGAGCAGTACTTC. Encoded protein: CASSPLVGGNEQYF.

The rearrangement uses TRBV5-4 and TRBJ2-7, with 8 positions matching TRBD2. J was trimmed by 4 bases and V by 3 bases; bases with no gene match: 9. Looked up from germline, CDR1 is SGHNT and CDR2 is YYREEE (reference sequence). The CDR3 is made up of 15 amino acids. The CDR3 bases are TGTGCCAGCAGCTCCCCGGGGGGGGCTGAATACGAGCAGTACTTC. Amino acids: CASSSPGGAEYEQYF.

The J gene is TRBJ2-7, the V gene TRBV15, with 8 bases lining up with TRBD1. The germline V gene has CDR1 LNHNV and CDR2 YYDKDF (reference sequence). The junction had 2 bases not matched to a gene; V was cut back by 0 bases and J by 1 base. The CDR3 covers 15 residues. CDR3 coding DNA: TGTGCCACCAGCAGAGACGGACAGGGTTCCTACGAGCAGTACTTC. This encodes CATSRDGQGSYEQYF.

V gene TRBV30 combines with J gene TRBJ1-5; 11 positions match TRBD1. CDR1 GTSNPN and CDR2 SVGIG come from the germline V gene (reference sequence). V shed 5 bases and J 7 bases; nucleotides not matched to a gene: 7. CDR3 length: 14 amino acids. The CDR3 loop reads CAWAGTGGGQPQHF. CDR3 bases: TGTGCCTGGGCCGGGACAGGGGGAGGGCAGCCCCAGCATTTT.

Remarks on this clone: The sample has other DNA sequences that encode this CDR3 too. V gene TRBV5-1 combines with J gene TRBJ1-1, with 9 bases matching TRBD1. Germline assignment: CDR1 SGHRS and CDR2 YFSETQ. Unmatched junction bases numbered 5, after V lost 4 bases and J lost 4 bases. CDR3 length: 14 amino acids. The DNA of the CDR3 is TGCGCCAGCAGCAAGGACAGGGGTGGCACTGAAGCTTTCTTT. Its translation: CASSKDRGGTEAFF. Combining the CDR3 with reference TRBV5-1 and TRBJ1-1 gives the whole variable domain KAGVTQTPRYLIKTRGQQVTLSCSPISGHRSVSWYQQTPGQGLQFLFEYFSETQRNKGNFPGRFSGRQFSNSRSEMNVSTLELGDSALYLCASSKDRGGTEAFFGQGTRLTVV.

V gene TRBV12-2 combines with J gene TRBJ1-1; TRBD1, the D gene given by the table, was not confirmed from the DNA. TRBV12-2 is given as a pseudogene. The CDR3 is made up of 15 amino acids. The CDR3 bases are TGTGCAAGTCGCTTTAAAGACAGGGGGAGGACTGAAGCTTTCTTT. Its protein product is CASRFKDRGRTEAFF.

The CDR3 protein is CAGRGRDNEQFF. The CDR3 coding sequence is TGTGCCGGTCGGGGGCGGGACAATGAGCAGTTCTTC. This chain uses TRBV7-2 with TRBJ2-1; perhaps D is TRBD1 or TRBD2 (6 bases each). Trimming left V 11 bases short and J 5 bases short, with 13 bases between. CDR3 length equals 12 residues. The germline V gene has CDR1 SGHTA and CDR2 FQGNSA.

Here the CDR3 reads CASSVSGTSGYEQYF. CDR3 bases: TGTGCCAGCAGCGTTTCCGGGACTAGCGGATACGAGCAGTACTTC. The gene calls are TRBV9 and TRBJ2-7, with 11 bases identical to TRBD2. Per germline, CDR1 SGDLS and CDR2 YYNGEE. The CDR3 is 15 amino acids. With V trimmed by 2 bases and J by 4 bases, 5 bases remained unmatched.

This chain links TRBV2 with TRBJ2-7; D remains ambiguous. Per germline, CDR1 SNHLY and CDR2 FYNNEI. Trimming took off 4 bases at V and 2 bases at J, with 12 bases between the two ends. The CDR3 covers 14 residues. In nucleotides, the CDR3 is TGTGCCAGCAGTGTCGAGAAAGGGACCTACGAGCAGTACTTC. It encodes CASSVEKGTYEQYF.